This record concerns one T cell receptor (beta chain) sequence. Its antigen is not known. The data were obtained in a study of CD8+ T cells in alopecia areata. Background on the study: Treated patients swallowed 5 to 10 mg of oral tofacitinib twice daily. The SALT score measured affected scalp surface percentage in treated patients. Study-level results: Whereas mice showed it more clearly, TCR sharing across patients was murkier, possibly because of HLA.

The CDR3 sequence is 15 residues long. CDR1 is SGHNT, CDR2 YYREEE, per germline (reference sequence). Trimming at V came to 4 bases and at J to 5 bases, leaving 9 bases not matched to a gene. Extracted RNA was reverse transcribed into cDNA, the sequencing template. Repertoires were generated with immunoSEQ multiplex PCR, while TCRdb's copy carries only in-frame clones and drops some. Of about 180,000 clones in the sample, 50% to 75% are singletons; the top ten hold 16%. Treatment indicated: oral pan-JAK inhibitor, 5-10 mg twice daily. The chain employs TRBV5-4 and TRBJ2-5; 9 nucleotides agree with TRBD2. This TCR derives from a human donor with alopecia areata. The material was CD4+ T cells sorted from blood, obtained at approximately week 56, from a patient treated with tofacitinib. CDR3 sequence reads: CASSRERGVRETQYF. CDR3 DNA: TGTGCCAGCAGCCGTGAGCGGGGGGTGCGGGAGACCCAGTACTTC.